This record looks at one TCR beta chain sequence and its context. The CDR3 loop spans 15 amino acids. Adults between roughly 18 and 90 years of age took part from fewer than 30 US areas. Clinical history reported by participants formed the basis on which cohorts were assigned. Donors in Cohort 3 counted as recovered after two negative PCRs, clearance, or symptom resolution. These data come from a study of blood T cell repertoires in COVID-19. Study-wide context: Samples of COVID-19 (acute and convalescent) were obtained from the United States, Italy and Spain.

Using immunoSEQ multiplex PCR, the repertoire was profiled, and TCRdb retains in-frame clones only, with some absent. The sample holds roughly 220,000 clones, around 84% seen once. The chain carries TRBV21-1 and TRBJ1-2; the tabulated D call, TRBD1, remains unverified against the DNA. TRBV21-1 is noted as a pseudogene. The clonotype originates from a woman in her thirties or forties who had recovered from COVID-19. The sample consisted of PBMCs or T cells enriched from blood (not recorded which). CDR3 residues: CASSIIRTASYGYTF. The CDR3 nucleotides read TGTGCCAGCAGCATTATTAGGACAGCCTCTTATGGCTACACCTTC.